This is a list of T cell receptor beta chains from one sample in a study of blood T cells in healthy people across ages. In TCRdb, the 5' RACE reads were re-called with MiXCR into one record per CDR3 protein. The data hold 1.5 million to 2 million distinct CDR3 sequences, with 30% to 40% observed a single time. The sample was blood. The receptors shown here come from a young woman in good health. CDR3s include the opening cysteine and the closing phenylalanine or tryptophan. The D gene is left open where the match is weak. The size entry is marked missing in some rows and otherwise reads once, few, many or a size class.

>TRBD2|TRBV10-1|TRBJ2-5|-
CASSVLAGDSQETQYF
TGCGCCAGCAGTGTGTTAGCGGGGGATTCCCAAGAGACCCAGTACTTC
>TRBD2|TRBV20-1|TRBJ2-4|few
CSASSWVAGEDIQYF
TGCAGTGCTAGCTCGTGGGTAGCGGGGGAGGACATTCAGTACTTC
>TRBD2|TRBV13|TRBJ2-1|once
CANSWGLAGEAEQFF
TGTGCCAACAGCTGGGGACTAGCGGGAGAGGCTGAGCAGTTCTTC
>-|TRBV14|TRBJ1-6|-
CASSEWDTQGRHSPLHF
TGTGCCAGCAGCGAATGGGACACCCAAGGGAGACATTCACCCCTCCACTTT
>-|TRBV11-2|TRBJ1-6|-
CASSAVGGSYNSPLHF
TGTGCCAGCAGCGCGGTTGGGGGTTCCTATAATTCACCCCTCCACTTT
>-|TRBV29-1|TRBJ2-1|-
CSVEGGHLQYNEQFF
TGCAGCGTTGAGGGGGGCCATCTCCAATACAATGAGCAGTTCTTC
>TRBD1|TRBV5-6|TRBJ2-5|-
CASSKYRGSETQYF
TGTGCCAGCAGCAAGTACAGGGGCTCTGAGACCCAGTACTTC
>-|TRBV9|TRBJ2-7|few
CASSASTGTYEQYF
TGTGCCAGCAGCGCTTCGACCGGTACCTACGAGCAGTACTTC
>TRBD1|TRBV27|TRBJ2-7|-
CASTEDREIYEQYF
TGTGCCAGCACCGAGGACAGGGAAATATACGAGCAGTACTTC
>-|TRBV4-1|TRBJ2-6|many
CASSQVGANVLTF
TGCGCCAGCAGCCAAGTCGGGGCCAACGTCCTGACTTTC
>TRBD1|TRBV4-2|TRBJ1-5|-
CASSQLYRGQSNQPQHF
TGTGCCAGCAGCCAACTATACAGGGGGCAAAGCAATCAGCCCCAGCATTTT
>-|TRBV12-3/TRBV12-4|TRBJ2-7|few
CASSLMESYEQYF
TGTGCCAGCAGTTTAATGGAGTCCTACGAGCAGTACTTC
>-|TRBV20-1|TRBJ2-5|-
CSAPGRGAEQETQYF
TGCAGTGCTCCCGGGCGTGGAGCAGAACAAGAGACCCAGTACTTC
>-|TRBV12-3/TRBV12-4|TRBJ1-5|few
CASTKGDRNQPQHF
TGTGCCAGCACGAAAGGAGACAGAAATCAGCCCCAGCATTTT
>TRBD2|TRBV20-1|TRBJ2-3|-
CSVGELALWGDTQYF
TGCAGTGTAGGAGAACTAGCGCTTTGGGGGGATACGCAGTATTTT
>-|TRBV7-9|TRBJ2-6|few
CASSPLDPPGANVLTF
TGTGCCAGCAGCCCCCTGGACCCTCCTGGGGCCAACGTCCTGACTTTC